A single sample gave rise to the 11 T cell receptor beta chains below, sequenced in a study of blood T cells in healthy people across ages. The authors ran a second PCR of about 6 to 11 cycles using a sample-barcoded 5' primer and a J-beta primer mix. TCRdb fed the 5' RACE reads into MiXCR, producing one record per CDR3 protein. Counted here are roughly 1.6 million distinct CDR3 sequences, roughly 32% occurring once; the ten biggest clones make up approximately 10%. The sample taken for sequencing was blood. The receptor set was obtained from a woman aged 30 to 39 in good health.

The rearrangement joins TRBV20-1 to TRBJ2-5; TRBD2 matches at 7 bases. The CDR3 has 13 residues. Germline lookup yields CDR1 DFQATT and CDR2 SNEGSKA (reference sequence). V gave up 6 bases and J gave up 2 bases; unmatched junction bases: 6. The CDR3: CSARWGLQETQYF. In DNA form, the CDR3 reads TGCAGTGCCCGGTGGGGACTACAAGAGACCCAGTACTTC.

This clonotype has just a few counts. The rearrangement links TRBV12-3 or TRBV12-4 to TRBJ2-3, with 7 bases lining up with TRBD2. After removal of 5 bases from V and 5 bases from J, the junction contained 13 bases not matched to a gene. This CDR3 comprises 16 residues. CDR3 in DNA: TGTGCCAGCAGTCCAATGGGGGGAGGGGTTCGAGATACGCAGTATTTT. It yields the protein CASSPMGGGVRDTQYF.

The chain carries TRBV27 and TRBJ2-1; tentatively, D is TRBD2 (6 bases). The germline CDR1 and CDR2 sequences are MNHEY and SMNVEV (reference sequence). The length of the CDR3 is 15 residues. V lost 3 bases, J lost 3 bases, and 12 bases lay in between. CDR3: CASSFALGGYNEQFF. The CDR3 DNA sequence: TGTGCCAGCAGTTTCGCCCTGGGAGGCTACAATGAGCAGTTCTTC.

This chain joins TRBV7-9 and TRBJ2-1; 12 nucleotides align to TRBD2. Losses at the gene ends were 4 bases for V and 2 bases for J; bases not matched to a gene: 9. The CDR3 has 18 amino acids. The germline V gene encodes CDR1 SEHNR and CDR2 FQNEAQ (reference sequence). The CDR3 sequence: CASSSPSGGAPPYNEQFF. DNA of the CDR3: TGTGCCAGCAGCTCCCCTAGCGGGGGGGCTCCCCCCTACAATGAGCAGTTCTTC.

This chain links TRBV4-2 with TRBJ2-1; TRBD2 is a possible D gene (6 bases). V gave up 0 bases and J gave up 3 bases, with 24 bases separating them. The CDR3 runs 20 residues. Per germline, CDR1 LGHNA and CDR2 YNFKEQ. Written as DNA, the CDR3 is TGTGCCAGCAGCCAAGATTCAATTGCCGGGGAGGCCAACTTCTACAATGAGCAGTTCTTC. Protein product: CASSQDSIAGEANFYNEQFF.

Many counts were recorded for this clonotype. The chain uses TRBV5-4 and TRBJ2-7; 9 positions match TRBD1. Trimming took 0 bases from V and 5 from J; bases not matched to a gene: 3. The CDR3 sequence is 14 residues long. Germline V CDR1 and CDR2: SGHNT, YYREEE (reference sequence). The CDR3 DNA reads TGTGCCAGCAGCTTGGGACAGGGGGTAAACGAGCAGTACTTC. It yields the protein CASSLGQGVNEQYF.

The chain combines TRBV2 with TRBJ1-1, with a weak D call TRBD1 (5 bases). This CDR3 comprises 16 residues. The V gene lost 3 bases and the J gene lost 4 bases, with 18 bases spanning the gap. Per germline, CDR1 SNHLY and CDR2 FYNNEI. The DNA of the CDR3 is TGTGCCAGCAGTGACGAACTGGGGCGCCGGGGCACTGAAGCTTTCTTT. The encoded protein is CASSDELGRRGTEAFF.

On this clonotype itself: A much larger clone differs by one base, so this may be a read error. The rearrangement links TRBV4-1 to TRBJ2-1, with 12 positions matching TRBD2. The CDR3 loop spans 15 amino acids. CDR1 and CDR2 from the germline V gene are MGHRA and YSYEKL. The CDR3 DNA reads as TGCGCCAGCAGCCCTAGCGGGAGGGTTTACAATGGGCAGTTCTTC. Protein sequence: CASSPSGRVYNGQFF.

This clonotype appeared a few times. This rearrangement joins TRBV20-1 to TRBJ2-1; TRBD2 agrees at 8 bases. After removal of 7 bases from V and 7 bases from J, the junction contained 9 bases not matched to a gene. CDR1 and CDR2 from the germline V gene are DFQATT and SNEGSKA (reference sequence). The CDR3 loop spans 13 amino acids. The CDR3 loop is CSGGTGGSNEQFF. The CDR3 DNA is TGCAGTGGAGGGACGGGGGGGTCGAATGAGCAGTTCTTC.

This clonotype was counted only a few times. The rearrangement joins TRBV5-1 to TRBJ1-6, with D possibly matching TRBD1 (5 bases). The CDR3 spans 14 residues. Germline V gene data show CDR1 as SGHRS and CDR2 as YFSETQ. V was pared by 2 bases and J by 11 bases, with 14 bases between. CDR3 loop: CASSFIQADAPLHF. The CDR3 coding sequence is TGCGCCAGCAGCTTCATACAGGCGGATGCACCCCTCCACTTT.

This clonotype appeared once. This chain connects TRBV11-2 to TRBJ1-1, with 9 bases identical to TRBD1. With 1 base clipped from V and 11 bases from J, the junction kept 8 bases outside the gene matches. CDR1 is SGHAT, CDR2 FQNNGV, per germline. The CDR3 is 14 amino acids. The CDR3 spells CASSLAGTGYLAFF. CDR3 DNA: TGTGCCAGCAGCTTAGCTGGGACAGGGTATTTGGCTTTCTTT.